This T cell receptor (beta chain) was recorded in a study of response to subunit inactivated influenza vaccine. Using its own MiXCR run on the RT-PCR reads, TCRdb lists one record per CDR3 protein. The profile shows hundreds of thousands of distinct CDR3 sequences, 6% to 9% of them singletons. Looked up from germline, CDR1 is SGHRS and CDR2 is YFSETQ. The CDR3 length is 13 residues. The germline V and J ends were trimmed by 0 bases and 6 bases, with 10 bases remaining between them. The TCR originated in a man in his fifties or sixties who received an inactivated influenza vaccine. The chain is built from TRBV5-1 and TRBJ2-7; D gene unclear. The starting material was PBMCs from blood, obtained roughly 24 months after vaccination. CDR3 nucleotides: TGCGCCAGCAGCTTGGAGTTGGGGTCCGAGCAGTACTTC. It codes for CASSLELGSEQYF.